Listed here are 11 T cell receptor beta chains from one sample, sequenced in a study of spatial heterogeneity in lung cancer. The time point here: sample taken at primary tumor resection. MiXCR was run by TCRdb on the 5' RACE reads, yielding one entry per CDR3 protein. The repertoire includes over 13,000 distinct CDR3 sequences, 3.6% of them detected once, and approximately 9% sits in the top ten. This specimen was normal lung tissue next to the tumor, taken at surgery. Receptors were obtained from a male donor with early-stage non-small cell lung cancer.

This clonotype was counted at least ten times. This beta chain lies outside the target of a library built for alpha chains; its clone size means little. The J gene is TRBJ1-6, the V gene TRBV6-6; D gene uncertain. The CDR3 loop spans 21 amino acids. Trimming pared 0 bases from V and 0 bases from J, leaving 21 bases between. Looked up from germline, CDR1 is MNHNY and CDR2 is SVGAGI (reference sequence). The CDR3 protein is CASSYSRTAASLGSYNSPLHF. The CDR3 nucleotides are TGTGCCAGCAGTTACTCGAGGACGGCAGCTAGTTTGGGCTCCTATAATTCACCCCTCCACTTT.

This clonotype is termed medium-sized. A library prepared for alpha chains yielded this beta chain as an off-target read; its size is of little meaning. V gene TRBV29-1 combines with J gene TRBJ1-2, with D perhaps matching TRBD1 (6 bases). The CDR3 loop spans 11 amino acids. The germline gives CDR1 SQVTM, CDR2 ANQGSEA. Trimming removed 7 bases at V and 8 bases at J, with 14 bases between. The CDR3 spells CSGGAGSGYTF. The CDR3 DNA reads TGCAGCGGGGGGGCAGGGAGCGGCTACACCTTC.

This clonotype occurred many times. This beta chain is a stray read from a library made for alpha chains; its abundance is not meaningful. The chain is built from TRBV7-9 and TRBJ1-5, with D perhaps TRBD1 (6 bases). The V end lost 3 bases, the J end lost 4 bases, and 10 bases lay between the germline ends. The V gene's germline CDR1 is SEHNR and CDR2 FQNEAQ (reference sequence). This CDR3 region has 14 residues. The CDR3 DNA reads as TGTGCCAGCAGCTTCCAGGGGATTAATCAGCCCCAGCATTTT. It encodes CASSFQGINQPQHF.

This clonotype was found many times. A library made for alpha chains picked up this beta chain off target, so its size means little. The chain has TRBV24-1 and TRBJ2-1; 8 positions agree with TRBD2. The germline V gene encodes CDR1 KGHDR and CDR2 SFDVKD. This CDR3 spans 16 amino acids. The J segment lost 7 bases and the V segment lost 2 bases, leaving 9 bases of the junction unmatched. The DNA of the CDR3 is TGTGCCACCAGTGATTCCACAGCGGGAGTTTGGAATGAGCAGTTCTTC. Translated, it gives CATSDSTAGVWNEQFF.

This clonotype appeared many times. Since the library was made to target alpha chains, this beta chain is a stray read and its abundance is not meaningful. This CDR3 reads CASSLLAGTNTEAFF. The CDR3 coding sequence is TGCGCCAGCAGCTTGTTGGCAGGGACGAACACTGAAGCTTTCTTT. This chain uses TRBV5-1 with TRBJ1-1, with D maybe TRBD1 (5 bases). This CDR3 comprises 15 residues. Germline V gene sequence: CDR1 SGHRS, CDR2 YFSETQ. V lost 1 base, J lost 1 base, and 11 bases lay in between.

This clonotype has more than one count but fewer than ten. The size of this beta chain means little, since it is a stray read in a library made for alpha chains. The rearrangement joins TRBV7-2 to TRBJ2-7; D is perhaps TRBD1 (5 bases). The V gene lost 2 bases and the J gene lost 1 base, with 9 bases spanning the gap. The CDR3 is made up of 14 amino acids. CDR1 is SGHTA and CDR2 is FQGNSA in the germline V gene. The CDR3 DNA reads as TGTGCCAGCAGCTTACCGACAGTTTCCTACGAGCAGTACTTC. Amino acid sequence: CASSLPTVSYEQYF. Variable domain in full (rest from reference TRBV7-2 and TRBJ2-7): GAGVSQSPSNKVTEKGKDVELRCDPISGHTALYWYRQSLGQGLEFLIYFQGNSAPDKSGLPSDRFSAERTGGSVSTLTIQRTQQEDSAVYLCASSLPTVSYEQYFGPGTRLTVT.

This clonotype was recorded many times. This beta chain is a stray read from a library made for alpha chains; its abundance is not meaningful. The chain has TRBV6-2 or TRBV6-3 and TRBJ2-1; TRBD1 agrees at 7 bases. This CDR3 has 12 amino acids. The V gene end was trimmed by 5 bases and the J gene end by 9 bases; junction bases not matched to a gene: 4. Germline V gene sequence: CDR1 MNHEY, CDR2 SVGEGT. The CDR3 protein is CASSNRGGEQFF. In DNA form, the CDR3 reads TGTGCCAGCAGTAACAGGGGTGGTGAGCAGTTCTTC.

In this sample, this clonotype is large. The library was built for alpha chains, so this beta chain is an off-target read and its size means little. The chain combines TRBV12-3 or TRBV12-4 with TRBJ2-5; D may be TRBD1 or TRBD2 (5 bases each). V lost 5 bases, J lost 3 bases, and 10 bases lay in between. There are 13 residues in the CDR3. The CDR3: CASSAGTKETQYF. The CDR3 DNA is TGTGCCAGCAGTGCCGGGACCAAAGAGACCCAGTACTTC.

A word on this clonotype: The library was prepared for alpha chains; this beta chain is a stray read, so its frequency means little. This chain links TRBV7-6 with TRBJ1-1; 8 bases are shared with TRBD1. This CDR3 has 14 amino acids. J gave up 1 base and V 2 bases, and 0 bases lay outside the gene matches. From germline, CDR1 is SGHVS and CDR2 FNYEAQ. CDR3 DNA: TGTGCCAGCAGCTTACAGGGGGCGAACACTGAAGCTTTCTTT. Its protein is CASSLQGANTEAFF.

This clonotype has at least ten counts. A library made for alpha chains picked up this beta chain off target, so its size means little. The chain recombines TRBV7-9 with TRBJ2-2; D is perhaps TRBD1 (6 bases). The germline V and J ends were trimmed by 6 bases and 4 bases, with 15 bases remaining between them. The length of the CDR3 is 15 residues. The germline CDR1 and CDR2 sequences are SEHNR and FQNEAQ (reference sequence). This CDR3 is CASSSRGSGTGELFF. CDR3 sequence (DNA): TGTGCCAGCAGTAGCAGGGGCAGCGGCACCGGGGAGCTGTTTTTT.

There are many counts of this clonotype. This beta chain lies outside the target of a library built for alpha chains; its clone size means little. The V and J genes are TRBV27 and TRBJ2-7; D gene uncertain. Per germline, CDR1 MNHEY and CDR2 SMNVEV (reference sequence). Trimming left V 4 bases short and J 1 base short, with 8 bases between. The CDR3 length is 13 residues. For the CDR3, the DNA is TGTGCCAGCAGTTCCCGGATTTCCTACGAGCAGTACTTC. This sequence encodes CASSSRISYEQYF.